These 20 T cell receptor beta chains were sequenced from one sample in a study of cytomegalovirus exposure and HLA in healthy donors. With 60 Vbeta and 13 Jbeta primers, the PCR was carried out. Profiled with immunoSEQ multiplex PCR; TCRdb holds only in-frame clones, not every one. The profile shows roughly 150,000 clones, roughly 84% of them singletons. Sequencing was done on a sample of PBMCs. All receptors derive from a woman aged 18-29 years in good health and CMV-seronegative.

The genes are TRBV28 and TRBJ1-5; D is unclear. Germline CDR1 reads MDHEN; CDR2 reads SYDVKM. The V gene lost 7 bases and the J gene lost 5 bases, with 21 bases spanning the gap. The length of the CDR3 is 16 residues. CDR3 residues: CASITPSRRPYQPQHF. In DNA, the CDR3 is TGTGCCAGCATTACCCCATCCCGCAGGCCGTATCAGCCCCAGCATTTT.

The chain has TRBV19 and TRBJ1-1, with a weak D call TRBD1 (6 bases). Trimming cost V 1 base and J 0 bases, with 9 bases left between them. The CDR3 loop spans 15 amino acids. Germline values: CDR1 LNHDA, CDR2 SQIVND (reference sequence). CDR3 sequence reads: CASSIGGHLNTEAFF. The CDR3 DNA sequence: TGTGCCAGTAGTATAGGGGGGCACTTGAACACTGAAGCTTTCTTT.

V usage is TRBV7-9 and J usage is TRBJ1-2, with no clear D. V lost 2 bases to trimming and J lost 4 bases, with 8 bases between them. Germline lookup yields CDR1 SEHNR and CDR2 FQNEAQ (reference sequence). This CDR3 has 13 amino acids. CDR3 bases: TGTGCCAGCAGCTTATTAGTATTCTATGGCTACACCTTC. This translates into CASSLLVFYGYTF.

The chain uses TRBV7-2 and TRBJ2-1, with a weak D call TRBD1 (6 bases). With 1 base removed from V and 7 bases from J, the gap between germline ends came to 11 bases. CDR1 and CDR2 from the germline V gene are SGHTA and FQGNSA. CDR3 length: 14 amino acids. CDR3 nucleotides: TGTGCCAGCAGCTTAGATACAGGGTGGAATGAGCAGTTCTTC. It specifies CASSLDTGWNEQFF.

The V gene is TRBV18, the J gene TRBJ1-4; D is unresolved. This CDR3 is 13 amino acids long. V was shortened by 6 bases and J by 2 bases, with 7 bases between the two germline ends. Looked up from germline, CDR1 is KGHSH and CDR2 is LQKENI. For the CDR3, the DNA is TGTGCCAGCTCCCTGGCCACTAATGAAAAACTGTTTTTT. It encodes CASSLATNEKLFF. The full variable domain, rest sourced from reference TRBV18 and TRBJ1-4, is NAGVMQNPRHLVRRRGQEARLRCSPMKGHSHVYWYRQLPEEGLKFMVYLQKENIIDESGMPKERFSAEFPKEGPSILRIQQVVRGDSAAYFCASSLATNEKLFFGSGTQLSVL.

This clone appeared once. This chain uses TRBV6-1 with TRBJ2-5, with 10 bases that match TRBD2. Germline-derived CDR1 and CDR2 are MNHNS and SASEGT. The CDR3 is 15 residues long. Trimming took 8 bases from V and 5 from J; bases not matched to a gene: 11. The CDR3 DNA reads as TGTGCCAGCTCGGACCCGGGACTAGCGTACGAGACCCAGTACTTC. Amino acids: CASSDPGLAYETQYF.

The genes are TRBV6-1 and TRBJ2-3; 8 nucleotides align to TRBD2. Trimming took 2 bases from V and 2 from J; bases not matched to a gene: 9. Germline assignment: CDR1 MNHNS and CDR2 SASEGT. CDR3 length equals 17 residues. The CDR3 region is CASSERVGTRYTDTQYF. The CDR3 DNA sequence: TGTGCCAGCAGTGAAAGAGTGGGGACTAGGTACACAGATACGCAGTATTTT.

The V gene is TRBV28, the J gene TRBJ2-3; D might be TRBD2 (7 bases). Trimming shortened V by 2 bases and J by 0 bases, and 21 bases separated the two germline ends. CDR3 length: 19 amino acids. CDR1 is MDHEN and CDR2 is SYDVKM in the germline V gene. The CDR3 coding sequence is TGTGCCAGCAGTTTAGAATTGGGGCGGGGGCCCCTCAGCACAGATACGCAGTATTTT. It codes for CASSLELGRGPLSTDTQYF.

V usage is TRBV28 and J usage is TRBJ1-2; possible D gene TRBD1, 5 bases. Germline loops: CDR1 MDHEN, CDR2 SYDVKM. The CDR3 length is 14 residues. Trimming removed 8 bases at V and 2 bases at J, with 15 bases between. The CDR3: CASRVMAGNYGYTF. The CDR3 nucleotides are TGTGCCAGCCGGGTTATGGCAGGGAACTATGGCTACACCTTC.

The chain carries TRBV27 and TRBJ2-5; D is possibly TRBD1 (5 bases). The CDR3 is 13 amino acids. Germline CDR1 MNHEY, CDR2 SMNVEV (reference sequence). V was cut by 2 bases and J by 6 bases, with 10 bases left in between. DNA of the CDR3: TGTGCCAGCAGTTTAGGGCAGGGTCAGACCCAGTACTTC. Its protein is CASSLGQGQTQYF.

The rearrangement links TRBV7-2 to TRBJ2-7; 8 positions agree with TRBD2. V shed 1 base, J shed 3 bases, and the junction held 2 bases outside the gene matches. The CDR3 runs to 14 residues. Germline CDR1 and CDR2: SGHTA and FQGNSA. The CDR3 coding sequence is TGTGCCAGCAGCTTAGACGGGGGGGACTACGAGCAGTACTTC. Translated, it gives CASSLDGGDYEQYF.

The CDR3 reads CASSQEGGANTEAFF. The CDR3 coding sequence is TGTGCCAGCAGTCAAGAGGGGGGGGCGAACACTGAAGCTTTCTTT. The gene calls are TRBV28 and TRBJ1-1, with a weak D call TRBD1 (6 bases). This CDR3 region has 15 residues. V was cut by 5 bases and J by 1 base, with 14 bases left in between. Germline CDR1 MDHEN, CDR2 SYDVKM.

This clone has only one observation. The chain uses TRBV4-1 and TRBJ1-2, with D perhaps matching TRBD1 (6 bases). The ends were cut back, 0 bases at V and 0 bases at J, with 11 bases in the middle. The CDR3 length is 16 residues. From germline, CDR1 is MGHRA and CDR2 YSYEKL. CDR3 nucleotides: TGCGCCAGCAGCCAAGAGCAGGGGCCGACTAACTATGGCTACACCTTC. It translates to CASSQEQGPTNYGYTF.

CDR3 sequence: CASSDSIVRGPWDTEAFF. The CDR3 DNA sequence: TGTGCCAGCAGTGACTCGATCGTAAGGGGGCCTTGGGACACTGAAGCTTTCTTT. The rearrangement joins TRBV6-4 to TRBJ1-1; 7 bases line up with TRBD1. This CDR3 comprises 18 residues. V lost 0 bases and J lost 3; bases outside the gene matches: 13. Germline CDR1 and CDR2: MRHNA and SNTAGT.

This clone has only a few counts. The J gene is TRBJ2-3, the V gene TRBV5-5, with 12 positions matching TRBD2. Unmatched junction bases numbered 6, after V lost 2 bases and J lost 5 bases. The CDR3 has 16 amino acids. The V gene's germline CDR1 is SGHKS and CDR2 YYEKEE (reference sequence). CDR3 sequence reads: CASSLGGLAGRDTQYF. The CDR3 DNA sequence: TGTGCCAGCAGCTTAGGGGGACTAGCGGGTAGAGATACGCAGTATTTT.

J is TRBJ1-1 and V is TRBV7-2; D possibly corresponds to TRBD1 (6 bases). CDR3 size: 15 residues. Trimming took 5 bases from V and 5 from J, leaving 18 bases between them. Germline V CDR1 and CDR2: SGHTA, FQGNSA. The CDR3 DNA reads TGTGCCAGCAGCAGCACAGGGTCGAGGGGGACTGAAGCTTTCTTT. As protein: CASSSTGSRGTEAFF.

This chain uses TRBV2 with TRBJ1-1; 11 nucleotides line up with TRBD1. CDR1 SNHLY and CDR2 FYNNEI come from the germline V gene. V dropped 3 bases and J dropped 3; count of bases not matched to a gene: 3. This CDR3 comprises 15 residues. The CDR3 DNA sequence: TGTGCCAGCAGTGATTGGGGACAGGGGGACACTGAAGCTTTCTTT. It yields the protein CASSDWGQGDTEAFF.

This clone was counted only a few times. J is TRBJ2-3 and V is TRBV2, with a tentative D call TRBD2 (5 bases). Germline CDR1 and CDR2: SNHLY and FYNNEI. Trimming pared 6 bases from V and 2 bases from J, leaving 12 bases between. The CDR3 spans 14 residues. In DNA, the CDR3 is TGTGCCAGCAGGGCCCGGGATACCACAGATACGCAGTATTTT. This gives the protein CASRARDTTDTQYF.

The chain couples TRBV27 to TRBJ2-6; D is possibly TRBD1 (5 bases). Trimming stripped 1 base from V and 0 bases from J, with 10 bases between. The germline CDR1 and CDR2 sequences are MNHEY and SMNVEV (reference sequence). This CDR3 region has 17 residues. This chain's CDR3 is CASSLYARDSGANVLTF. The CDR3 DNA is TGTGCCAGCAGTTTATATGCCAGGGACTCTGGGGCCAACGTCCTGACTTTC.

This chain connects TRBV5-1 to TRBJ2-5; 7 bases line up with TRBD2. This CDR3 is built from 14 residues. V lost 4 bases to trimming and J lost 3 bases; unmatched junction nucleotides: 6. Per germline, CDR1 SGHRS and CDR2 YFSETQ. The CDR3 sequence: CASSRETSEETQYF. In DNA form, the CDR3 reads TGCGCCAGCAGCCGAGAAACTAGCGAAGAGACCCAGTACTTC.